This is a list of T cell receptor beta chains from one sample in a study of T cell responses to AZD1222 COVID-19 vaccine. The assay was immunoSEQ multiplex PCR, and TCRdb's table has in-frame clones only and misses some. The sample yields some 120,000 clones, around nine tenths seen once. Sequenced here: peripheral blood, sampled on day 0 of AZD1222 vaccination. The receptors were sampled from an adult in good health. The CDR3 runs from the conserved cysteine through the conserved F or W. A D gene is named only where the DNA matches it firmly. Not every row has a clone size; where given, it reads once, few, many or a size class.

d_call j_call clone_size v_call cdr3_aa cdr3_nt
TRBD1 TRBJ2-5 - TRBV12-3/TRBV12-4 CASGTGKETQYF TGTGCCAGCGGGACAGGGAAAGAGACCCAGTACTTC
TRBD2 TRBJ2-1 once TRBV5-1 CASSLTPTSGVYNEQFF TGCGCCAGCAGCTTGACACCTACTAGCGGAGTATACAATGAGCAGTTCTTC
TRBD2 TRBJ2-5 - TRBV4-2 CASSQGGLAGVRETQYF TGTGCCAGCAGCCAAGGCGGACTAGCGGGAGTGCGAGAGACCCAGTACTTC
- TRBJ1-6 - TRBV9 CASSVGVNSPLHF TGTGCCAGCAGCGTAGGTGTGAATTCACCCCTCCACTTT
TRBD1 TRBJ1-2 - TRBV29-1 CSGQTGTGDYGYTF TGCAGCGGGCAGACCGGGACAGGAGACTATGGCTACACCTTC
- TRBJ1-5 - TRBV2 CASSERTDRHF TGTGCCAGCAGTGAACGGACCGACCGGCATTTT
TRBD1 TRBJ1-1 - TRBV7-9 CATGQGAHGTEAFF TGTGCCACCGGACAGGGGGCGCACGGCACTGAAGCTTTCTTT
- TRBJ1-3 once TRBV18 CASSQFSELSGNTIYF TGTGCCAGCTCACAATTTTCGGAGCTCTCTGGAAACACCATATATTTT
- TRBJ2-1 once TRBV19 CASSIGYNEQFF TGTGCCAGTAGTATAGGGTACAATGAGCAGTTCTTC
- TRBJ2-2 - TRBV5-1 CASSDGTGYTGELFF TGCGCCAGCAGCGACGGAACAGGCTATACCGGGGAGCTGTTTTTT
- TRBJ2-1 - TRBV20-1 CSANEEGAQFGEQFF TGCAGTGCTAATGAGGAGGGGGCACAATTTGGTGAGCAGTTCTTC
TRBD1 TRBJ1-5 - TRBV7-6 CASTRNRGPNKPQHF TGTGCCAGCACACGAAACAGGGGGCCTAATAAGCCCCAGCATTTT
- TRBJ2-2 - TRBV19 CASSISVQPGELFF TGTGCCAGTAGTATTTCAGTGCAACCCGGGGAGCTGTTTTTT
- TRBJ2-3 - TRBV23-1 CASSPKDGPRDTQYF TGCGCCAGCAGCCCAAAGGACGGGCCCAGGGATACGCAGTATTTT
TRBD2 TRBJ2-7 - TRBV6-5 CASSYQLAAYEQYF TGTGCCAGCAGTTACCAGCTAGCGGCCTACGAGCAGTACTTC
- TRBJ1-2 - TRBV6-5 CASSYSTQGWNGYTF TGTGCCAGCAGTTACTCGACCCAGGGATGGAATGGCTACACCTTC
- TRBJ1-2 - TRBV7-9 CASSSIGIRNYGYTF TGTGCCAGCAGCTCAATCGGGATTCGGAACTATGGCTACACCTTC
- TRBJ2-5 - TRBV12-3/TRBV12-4 CASSFGGVETQYF TGTGCCAGCAGTTTTGGGGGCGTGGAGACCCAGTACTTC
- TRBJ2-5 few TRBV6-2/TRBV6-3 CASSYPTPGGQETQYF TGTGCCAGCAGTTACCCAACTCCCGGGGGTCAAGAGACCCAGTACTTC
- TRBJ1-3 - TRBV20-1 CSASGASSGNTIYF TGCAGTGCTAGTGGTGCCAGCTCTGGAAACACCATATATTTT
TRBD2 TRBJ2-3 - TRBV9 CASRRAGREADTQYF TGTGCCAGCAGGAGGGCGGGACGGGAGGCAGATACGCAGTATTTT
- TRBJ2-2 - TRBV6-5 CASSWGTGELFF TGTGCCAGCAGTTGGGGCACCGGGGAGCTGTTTTTT
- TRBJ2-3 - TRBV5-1 CATKKAGTPTDTQYF TGCGCCACCAAGAAGGCGGGGACACCAACAGATACGCAGTATTTT
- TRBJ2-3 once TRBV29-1 CSVDWDFTSGTDTQYF TGCAGCGTTGATTGGGACTTCACGAGTGGCACAGATACGCAGTATTTT
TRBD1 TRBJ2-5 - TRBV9 CASSVRTGPSATQYF TGTGCCAGCAGCGTACGGACAGGCCCCTCGGCGACCCAGTACTTC
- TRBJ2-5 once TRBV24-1 CATSDLGGMGETQYF TGTGCCACCAGTGATTTGGGGGGAATGGGAGAGACCCAGTACTTC
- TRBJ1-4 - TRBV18 CASHTRGTGDNEKLFF TGTGCCAGCCATACTCGGGGCACGGGGGATAATGAAAAACTGTTTTTT
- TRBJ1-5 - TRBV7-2 CASSLSGDQPQHF TGTGCCAGCAGCTTAAGCGGGGATCAGCCCCAGCATTTT
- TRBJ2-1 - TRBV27 CASNNAGYNEQFF TGTGCCAGCAACAACGCGGGCTACAATGAGCAGTTCTTC
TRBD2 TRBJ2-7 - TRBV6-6 CASRSLAASSYEQYF TGTGCCAGCAGATCACTAGCGGCAAGCTCCTACGAGCAGTACTTC
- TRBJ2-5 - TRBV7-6 CASSSTGTVSQETQYF TGTGCCAGCAGCTCGACCGGGACGGTATCTCAAGAGACCCAGTACTTC
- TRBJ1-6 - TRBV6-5 CASRSDGGGPPLHF TGTGCCAGCAGATCCGACGGCGGGGGCCCACCCCTCCACTTT
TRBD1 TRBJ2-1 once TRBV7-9 CASSLAPTGDRRDEQFF TGTGCCAGCAGCTTAGCTCCCACAGGGGACCGTAGGGATGAGCAGTTCTTC
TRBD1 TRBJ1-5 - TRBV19 CASSIGTGYLQPQHF TGTGCCAGTAGTATCGGGACAGGGTATCTTCAGCCCCAGCATTTT
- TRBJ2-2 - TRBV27 CASSDTPGPKTGELFF TGTGCCAGCAGTGACACTCCGGGACCAAAGACCGGGGAGCTGTTTTTT
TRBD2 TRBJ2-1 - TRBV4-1 CASSQDGGFHNEQFF TGCGCCAGCAGCCAAGACGGGGGGTTCCACAATGAGCAGTTCTTC
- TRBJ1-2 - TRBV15 CATSSPNRIYGYTF TGTGCCACCAGCAGTCCCAACAGGATATATGGCTACACCTTC
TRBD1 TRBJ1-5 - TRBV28 CASNTQGGSSNQPQHF TGTGCCAGCAACACCCAGGGGGGCAGCAGCAATCAGCCCCAGCATTTT
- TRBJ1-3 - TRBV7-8 CASSLDGATTGNTIYF TGTGCCAGCAGCTTAGACGGGGCAACCACTGGAAACACCATATATTTT
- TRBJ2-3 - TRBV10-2 CASNQGGYTQYF TGCGCCAGCAACCAGGGGGGGTATACGCAGTATTTT
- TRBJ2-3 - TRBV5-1 CASSLDPGVTDTQYF TGCGCCAGCAGCTTGGATCCAGGGGTGACAGATACGCAGTATTTT
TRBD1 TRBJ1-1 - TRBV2 CASRDRGYLNTEAFF TGTGCCAGCAGGGACAGGGGGTATCTGAACACTGAAGCTTTCTTT
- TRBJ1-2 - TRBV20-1 CSTPGVYGYTF TGCAGTACCCCGGGCGTTTATGGCTACACCTTC
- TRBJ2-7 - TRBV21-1 CATDTIRYEQYF TGTGCCACAGACACTATCCGATACGAGCAGTACTTC
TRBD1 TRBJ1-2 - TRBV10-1 CASSENRGYGYTF TGCGCCAGCAGTGAAAACAGGGGCTATGGCTACACCTTC
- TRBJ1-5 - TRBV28 CASSFLVQLRVNQPQHF TGTGCCAGCAGTTTTCTCGTCCAACTCAGGGTCAATCAGCCCCAGCATTTT
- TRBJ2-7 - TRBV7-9 CASSLGGISYEQYF TGTGCCAGCAGCTTAGGCGGGATCTCCTACGAGCAGTACTTC
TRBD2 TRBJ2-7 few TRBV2 CASSASGRGEQYF TGTGCCAGCAGTGCTAGCGGGAGAGGCGAGCAGTACTTC
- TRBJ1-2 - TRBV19 CASSFLPHSRAERYGYTF TGTGCCAGTAGTTTCTTACCCCACTCCCGGGCGGAGCGCTATGGCTACACCTTC
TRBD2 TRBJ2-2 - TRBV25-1 CASSEWSGRVLFF TGTGCCAGCAGTGAATGGAGCGGGAGGGTCCTGTTTTTT
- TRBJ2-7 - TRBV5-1 CASSSGSGIEQYF TGCGCCAGCAGCTCCGGGTCAGGAATCGAGCAGTACTTC
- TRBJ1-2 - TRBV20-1 CSASGGVGYTF TGCAGTGCCAGCGGGGGGGTTGGCTACACCTTC
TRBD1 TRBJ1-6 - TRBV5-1 CASSQGAGSPLHF TGCGCCAGCAGCCAGGGGGCAGGTTCACCCCTCCACTTT
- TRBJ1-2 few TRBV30 CAWSVYGGYTF TGTGCCTGGAGTGTATACGGTGGCTACACCTTC
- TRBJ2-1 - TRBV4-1 CASSQVGSRSNEQFF TGCGCCAGCAGCCAAGTGGGTTCCCGTTCCAATGAGCAGTTCTTC